Below are 11 T cell receptor beta chains sequenced from a single sample in a study of patients with pleural tuberculosis. TCRdb re-called the reads through MiXCR, storing one row per CDR3 protein. This sample carries some 29,000 distinct CDR3 sequences, approximately 20% of them seen once, and the ten largest clones take roughly 3.4%. Sequenced input: peripheral blood. The receptors shown here come from a human donor with pleural tuberculosis.

This clonotype was counted many times. The chain is built from TRBV4-1 and TRBJ1-5; no reliable D call. CDR1 and CDR2 (germline): MGHRA, YSYEKL. The CDR3 sequence is 17 residues long. With 1 base removed from V and 2 bases from J, the gap between germline ends came to 15 bases. The CDR3 region is CASSQVEAGRGNQPQHF. CDR3 DNA: TGCGCCAGCAGCCAAGTTGAGGCGGGAAGGGGCAATCAGCCCCAGCATTTT.

This clonotype was seen repeatedly, ten times or more. V usage is TRBV27 and J usage is TRBJ2-1; D call uncertain. The V gene's germline CDR1 is MNHEY and CDR2 SMNVEV (reference sequence). Trimming took 6 bases from V and 0 from J, leaving 12 bases between them. This CDR3 contains 15 residues. CDR3 amino acids: CASSPAPVSYNEQFF. The CDR3 DNA reads as TGTGCCAGCAGCCCAGCACCGGTCTCCTACAATGAGCAGTTCTTC.

For this clonotype: The junction and the germline gene differ at one end; a read error may be behind it. The J gene is TRBJ1-4, the V gene TRBV2; TRBD1 might be the D (5 bases). The CDR3 totals 13 residues. CDR1 and CDR2 from the germline V gene are SNHLY and FYNNEI. In DNA form, the CDR3 reads TGTGCCAGCGGTGAGGGGACGGATGAAAAACTGTTTTTT. Translated, it gives CASGEGTDEKLFF.

This clonotype was seen only a few times. This could be a read error, since a much larger clone is one nucleotide away. This chain uses TRBV19 with TRBJ1-2, with 7 nucleotides matching TRBD1. The CDR3 spans 13 residues. Germline CDR1 reads LNHDA; CDR2 reads SQIVND (reference sequence). Here the CDR3 reads CAGSLTGNYGYTF. The DNA of the CDR3 is TGTGCCGGTAGCCTGACAGGGAACTATGGCTACACCTTC.

In regard to this clonotype: Its ends do not fully match the called genes, so a read error is possible. The CDR3 is CSSSVYQPQHF. The CDR3 DNA reads as TGTTCCAGCAGTGTATATCAGCCCCAGCATTTT. The genes are TRBV28 and TRBJ1-5; D remains ambiguous. This CDR3 contains 11 residues. Germline CDR1 and CDR2: MDHEN and SYDVKM.

There are many counts of this clonotype. V is TRBV4-1 and J is TRBJ2-7; 9 bases are shared with TRBD1. Germline CDR1 is MGHRA and CDR2 is YSYEKL. Unmatched junction bases numbered 4, after V lost 1 base and J lost 6 bases. This CDR3 comprises 14 residues. The CDR3 loop reads CASSQVRTGAEQYF. For the CDR3, the DNA is TGCGCCAGCAGCCAAGTCAGGACAGGGGCCGAGCAGTACTTC.

This clonotype was counted many times. This rearrangement joins TRBV4-1 to TRBJ1-1; D gene uncertain. The CDR3 extends over 12 amino acids. From germline, CDR1 is MGHRA and CDR2 YSYEKL. Trimming cost V 0 bases and J 10 bases, with 9 bases left between them. DNA for the CDR3: TGCGCCAGCAGCCAAGATACTTCCAGAGCTTTCTTT. Its translation is CASSQDTSRAFF.

The V gene is TRBV7-3, the J gene TRBJ2-1; maybe TRBD2 (6 bases). The CDR3 spans 13 residues. Germline lookup yields CDR1 SGHTA and CDR2 FQGTGA. V shed 2 bases and J shed 9 bases, with 11 bases lying between them. The CDR3 loop is CASSLGYGGEQFF. The DNA of the CDR3 is TGTGCCAGCAGCTTAGGTTACGGGGGTGAGCAGTTCTTC.

This sequence joins TRBV12-3 or TRBV12-4 and TRBJ1-1, with 9 bases matching TRBD1. V trimming: 5 bases; J trimming: 8 bases; junction bases outside the gene matches: 6. The CDR3 runs 13 residues. The CDR3 DNA follows: TGTGCCAGCAGTAAACAGGGGGCAAACGAAGCTTTCTTT. Translation gives CASSKQGANEAFF.

Turning to this clonotype: Without the conserved terminal phenylalanine or tryptophan, this CDR3 likely stems from a read error. The gene calls are TRBV7-2 and TRBJ1-6, with TRBD1 matching over 9 bases. The CDR3 runs 14 residues. Per the germline V gene, CDR1 is SGHTA and CDR2 is FQGNSA. The CDR3 loop reads CASSSGQGISPLHL. The CDR3 nucleotides are TGCGCCAGCAGCTCGGGACAGGGTATTTCACCCCTCCACCTT.

This clonotype has at least ten counts. V usage is TRBV19 and J usage is TRBJ2-7; TRBD1 matches 8 bases. This CDR3 comprises 14 residues. V was clipped by 4 bases and J by 6 bases; unmatched bases: 8. Germline V lookup: CDR1 LNHDA, CDR2 SQIVND (reference sequence). CDR3 sequence reads: CASSTAGTGFEQYF. The CDR3 nucleotides read TGTGCCAGTAGTACAGCCGGGACAGGCTTCGAGCAGTACTTC.